This T cell receptor beta chain was captured in a study of cytomegalovirus exposure and HLA in healthy donors. Findings and limits, study-wide: A later analysis found common viral pathogens apparently linked to several of the most significant clusters.

To note about this clone: Its antigen is unknown.

V dropped 1 base and J dropped 5 bases, with 26 bases sitting between them. CDR3 size: 19 residues. Germline V lookup: CDR1 LGHNA, CDR2 YSLEER. In the PCR, 60 Vbeta and 13 Jbeta primers were used. Profiled with immunoSEQ multiplex PCR; TCRdb holds only in-frame clones, not every one. The table includes approximately 160,000 clones, 76% detected once. This TCR came from a female donor in good health and CMV-seronegative. The genes are TRBV4-3 and TRBJ2-5; D gene ambiguous. Specimen: PBMCs. The CDR3, as DNA: TGCGCCAGCAGCCAAGTTTATGTACATCGCGCAGGAACTCGGGAGACCCAGTACTTC. This translates into CASSQVYVHRAGTRETQYF.